This T cell receptor beta chain was captured in a study of cytomegalovirus exposure and HLA in healthy donors. The study's findings and limits: TCR beta sequences reportedly predicted most subjects' HLA-A and HLA-B alleles accurately.

This CDR3 spans 14 amino acids. Per the germline V gene, CDR1 is MGHDK and CDR2 is SYGVNS. V gave up 2 bases and J gave up 0 bases, with 5 bases separating them. Worth noting for this clone: Its antigen is unknown.

The PCR was carried out with 60 Vbeta primers and 13 Jbeta primers. Only in-frame clones appear in the TCRdb table, and some are missing; sequencing was by immunoSEQ multiplex PCR. The sample comprises roughly 67,000 clones, roughly 75% of which are singletons, and over 7.5% rests with the top ten. The source is a man aged 55 to 70 in good health and CMV-seropositive. Sample: PBMCs. The chain links TRBV25-1 to TRBJ1-3, with no clear D. The CDR3 is CASSEDYSGNTIYF. The CDR3 DNA reads as TGTGCCAGCAGTGAAGACTACTCTGGAAACACCATATATTTT.